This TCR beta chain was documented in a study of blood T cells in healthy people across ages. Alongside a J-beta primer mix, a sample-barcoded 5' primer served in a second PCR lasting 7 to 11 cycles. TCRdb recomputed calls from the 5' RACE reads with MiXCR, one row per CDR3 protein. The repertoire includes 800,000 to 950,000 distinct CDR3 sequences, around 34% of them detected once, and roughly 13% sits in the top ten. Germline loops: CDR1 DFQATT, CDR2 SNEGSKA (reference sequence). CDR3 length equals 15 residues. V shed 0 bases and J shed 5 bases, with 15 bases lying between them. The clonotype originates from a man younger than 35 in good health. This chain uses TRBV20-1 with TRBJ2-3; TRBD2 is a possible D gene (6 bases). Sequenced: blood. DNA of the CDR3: TGCAGTGCTAGAGATGCGGGGATGGAGTTAGATACGCAGTATTTT. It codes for CSARDAGMELDTQYF.